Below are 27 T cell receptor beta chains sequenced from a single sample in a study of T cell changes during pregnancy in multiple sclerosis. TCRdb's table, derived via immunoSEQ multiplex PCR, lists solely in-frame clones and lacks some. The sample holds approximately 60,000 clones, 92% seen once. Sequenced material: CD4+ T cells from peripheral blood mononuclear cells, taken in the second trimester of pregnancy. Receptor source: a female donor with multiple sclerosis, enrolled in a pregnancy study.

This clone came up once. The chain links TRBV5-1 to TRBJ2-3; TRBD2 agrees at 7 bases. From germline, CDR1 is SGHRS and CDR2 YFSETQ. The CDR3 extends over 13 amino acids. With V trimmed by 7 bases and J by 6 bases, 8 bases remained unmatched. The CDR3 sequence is CASLSGIGDTQYF. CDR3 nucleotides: TGCGCCAGCTTAAGCGGGATCGGGGATACGCAGTATTTT. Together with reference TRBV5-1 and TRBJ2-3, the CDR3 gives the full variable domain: KAGVTQTPRYLIKTRGQQVTLSCSPISGHRSVSWYQQTPGQGLQFLFEYFSETQRNKGNFPGRFSGRQFSNSRSEMNVSTLELGDSALYLCASLSGIGDTQYFGPGTRLTVL.

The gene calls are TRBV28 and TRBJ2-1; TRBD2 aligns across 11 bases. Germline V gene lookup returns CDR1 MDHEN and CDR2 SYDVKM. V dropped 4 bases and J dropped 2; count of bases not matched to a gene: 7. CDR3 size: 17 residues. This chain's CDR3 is CASSSSWTSGPYNEQFF. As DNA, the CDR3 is TGTGCCAGCAGTTCCTCTTGGACTAGCGGGCCCTACAATGAGCAGTTCTTC.

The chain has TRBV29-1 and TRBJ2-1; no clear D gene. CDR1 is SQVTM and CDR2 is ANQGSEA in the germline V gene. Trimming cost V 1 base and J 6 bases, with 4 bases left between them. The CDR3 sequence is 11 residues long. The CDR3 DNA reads TGCAGCGTTGAAGGGGCCAATGAGCAGTTCTTC. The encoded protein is CSVEGANEQFF.

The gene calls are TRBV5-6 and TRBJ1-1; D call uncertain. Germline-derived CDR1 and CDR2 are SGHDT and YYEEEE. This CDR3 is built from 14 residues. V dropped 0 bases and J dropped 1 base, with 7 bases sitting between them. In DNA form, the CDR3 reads TGTGCCAGCAGCTTGGACGGCGGGAACACTGAAGCTTTCTTT. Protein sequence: CASSLDGGNTEAFF.

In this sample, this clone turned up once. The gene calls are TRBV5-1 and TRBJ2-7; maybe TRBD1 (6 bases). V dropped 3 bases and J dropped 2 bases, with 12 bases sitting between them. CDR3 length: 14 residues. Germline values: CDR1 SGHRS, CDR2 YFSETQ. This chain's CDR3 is CASSYGQRAYEQYF. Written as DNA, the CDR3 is TGCGCCAGCAGCTACGGACAGAGAGCCTACGAGCAGTACTTC.

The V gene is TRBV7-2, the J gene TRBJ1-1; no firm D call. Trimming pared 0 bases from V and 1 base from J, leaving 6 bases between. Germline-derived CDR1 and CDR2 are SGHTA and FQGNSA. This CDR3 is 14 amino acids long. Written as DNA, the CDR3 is TGTGCCAGCAGCTTAGCGGGAGGGAACACTGAAGCTTTCTTT. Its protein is CASSLAGGNTEAFF.

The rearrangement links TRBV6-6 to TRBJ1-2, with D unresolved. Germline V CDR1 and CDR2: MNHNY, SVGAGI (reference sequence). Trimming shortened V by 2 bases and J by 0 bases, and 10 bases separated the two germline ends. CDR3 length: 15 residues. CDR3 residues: CASSYGLQANYGYTF. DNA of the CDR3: TGTGCCAGCAGTTACGGACTGCAAGCTAACTATGGCTACACCTTC.

The CDR3 is CAWSLGLGTSGRGGGNEQFF. The CDR3, as DNA: TGTGCCTGGAGTTTGGGACTCGGGACTAGCGGGAGAGGGGGTGGAAATGAGCAGTTCTTC. This chain uses TRBV30 with TRBJ2-1; TRBD2 aligns across 14 bases. Unmatched junction bases numbered 19, after V lost 2 bases and J lost 7 bases. Germline-derived CDR1 and CDR2 are GTSNPN and SVGIG (reference sequence). The CDR3 is 20 amino acids.

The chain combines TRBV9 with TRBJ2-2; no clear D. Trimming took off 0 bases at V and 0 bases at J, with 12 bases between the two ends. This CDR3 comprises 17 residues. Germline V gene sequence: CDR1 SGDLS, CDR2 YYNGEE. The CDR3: CASSVAYKVANTGELFF. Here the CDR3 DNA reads TGTGCCAGCAGCGTAGCCTATAAAGTAGCGAACACCGGGGAGCTGTTTTTT.

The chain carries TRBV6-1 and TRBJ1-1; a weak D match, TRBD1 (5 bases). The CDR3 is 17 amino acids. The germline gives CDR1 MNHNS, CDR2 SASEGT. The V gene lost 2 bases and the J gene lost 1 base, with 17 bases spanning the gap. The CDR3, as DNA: TGTGCCAGCAGTGAAAGGACATTTCAGCCCCAGAACACTGAAGCTTTCTTT. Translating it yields CASSERTFQPQNTEAFF.

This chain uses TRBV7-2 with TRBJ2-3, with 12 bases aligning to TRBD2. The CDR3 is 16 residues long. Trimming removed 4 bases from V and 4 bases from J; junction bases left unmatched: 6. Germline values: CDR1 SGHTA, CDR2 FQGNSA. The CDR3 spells CASSSRTSGVPDTQYF. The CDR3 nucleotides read TGTGCCAGCAGCTCACGGACTAGCGGGGTCCCAGATACGCAGTATTTT.

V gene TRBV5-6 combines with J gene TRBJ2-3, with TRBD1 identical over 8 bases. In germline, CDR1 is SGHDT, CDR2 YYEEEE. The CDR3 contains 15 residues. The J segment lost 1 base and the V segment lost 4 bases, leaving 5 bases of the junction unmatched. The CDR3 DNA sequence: TGTGCCAGCAGCCGACAGGGGCCACGCACAGATACGCAGTATTTT. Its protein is CASSRQGPRTDTQYF.

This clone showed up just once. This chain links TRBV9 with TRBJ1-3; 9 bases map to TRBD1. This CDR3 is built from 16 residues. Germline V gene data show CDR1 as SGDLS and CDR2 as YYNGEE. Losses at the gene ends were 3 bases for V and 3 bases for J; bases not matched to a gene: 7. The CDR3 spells CASSGPQGAVGNTIYF. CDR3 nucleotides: TGTGCCAGCAGCGGACCACAGGGGGCTGTTGGAAACACCATATATTTT.

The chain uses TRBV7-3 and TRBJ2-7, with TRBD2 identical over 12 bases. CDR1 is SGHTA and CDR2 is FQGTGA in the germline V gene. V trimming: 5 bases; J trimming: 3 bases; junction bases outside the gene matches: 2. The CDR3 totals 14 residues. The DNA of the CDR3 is TGTGCCAGCAGCCCGACTAGCGGGAGCTACGAGCAGTACTTC. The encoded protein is CASSPTSGSYEQYF. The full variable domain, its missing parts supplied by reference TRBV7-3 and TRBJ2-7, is GAGVSQTPSNKVTEKGKYVELRCDPISGHTALYWYRQSLGQGPEFLIYFQGTGAADDSGLPNDRFFAVRPEGSVSTLKIQRTERGDSAVYLCASSPTSGSYEQYFGPGTRLTVT.

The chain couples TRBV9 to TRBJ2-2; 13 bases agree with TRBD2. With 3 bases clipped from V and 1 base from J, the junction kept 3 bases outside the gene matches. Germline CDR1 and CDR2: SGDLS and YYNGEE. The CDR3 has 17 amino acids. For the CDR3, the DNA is TGTGCCAGCAGCGCCGGACTAGCGGGAGTGAACACCGGGGAGCTGTTTTTT. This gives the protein CASSAGLAGVNTGELFF.

DNA for the CDR3: TGCGCCAGCAGCTTGTCCGGGGCTGGAAACACCATATATTTT. Its protein product is CASSLSGAGNTIYF. The chain is built from TRBV5-1 and TRBJ1-3; no firm D call. Trimming stripped 1 base from V and 2 bases from J, with 7 bases between. The CDR3 runs 14 residues. CDR1 and CDR2 (germline): SGHRS, YFSETQ.

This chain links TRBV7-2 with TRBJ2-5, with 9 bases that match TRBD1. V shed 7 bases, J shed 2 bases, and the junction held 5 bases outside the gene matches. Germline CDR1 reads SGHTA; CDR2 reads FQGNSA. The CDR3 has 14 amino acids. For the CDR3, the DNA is TGTGCCAGCATAAGGGACAGGGCGCAAGAGACCCAGTACTTC. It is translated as CASIRDRAQETQYF. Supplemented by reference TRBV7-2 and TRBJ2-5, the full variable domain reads GAGVSQSPSNKVTEKGKDVELRCDPISGHTALYWYRQSLGQGLEFLIYFQGNSAPDKSGLPSDRFSAERTGGSVSTLTIQRTQQEDSAVYLCASIRDRAQETQYFGPGTRLLVL.

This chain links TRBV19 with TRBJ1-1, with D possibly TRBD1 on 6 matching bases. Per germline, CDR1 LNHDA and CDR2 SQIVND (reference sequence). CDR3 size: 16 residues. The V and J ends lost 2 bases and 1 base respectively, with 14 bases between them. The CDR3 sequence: CASSINMQQGNTEAFF. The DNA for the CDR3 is TGTGCCAGTAGTATAAATATGCAACAGGGGAACACTGAAGCTTTCTTT.

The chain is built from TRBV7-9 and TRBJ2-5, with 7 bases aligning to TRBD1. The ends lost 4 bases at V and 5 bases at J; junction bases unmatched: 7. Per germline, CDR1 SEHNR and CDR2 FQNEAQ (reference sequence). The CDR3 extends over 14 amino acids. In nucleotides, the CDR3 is TGTGCCAGCAGCTCCATGACAGGGAAGGAGACCCAGTACTTC. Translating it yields CASSSMTGKETQYF.

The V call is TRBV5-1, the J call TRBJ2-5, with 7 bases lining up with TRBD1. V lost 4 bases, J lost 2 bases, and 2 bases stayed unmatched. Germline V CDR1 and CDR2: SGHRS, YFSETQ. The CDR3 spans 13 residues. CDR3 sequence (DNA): TGCGCCAGCAGCCCGGGACAGCAAGAGACCCAGTACTTC. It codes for CASSPGQQETQYF.

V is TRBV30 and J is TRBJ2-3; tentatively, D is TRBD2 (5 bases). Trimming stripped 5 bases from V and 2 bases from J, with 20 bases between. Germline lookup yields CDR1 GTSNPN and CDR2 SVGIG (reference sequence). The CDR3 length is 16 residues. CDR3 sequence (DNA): TGTGCCTGGGCCCCAGGACTGCTAGTAGACACAGATACGCAGTATTTT. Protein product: CAWAPGLLVDTDTQYF.

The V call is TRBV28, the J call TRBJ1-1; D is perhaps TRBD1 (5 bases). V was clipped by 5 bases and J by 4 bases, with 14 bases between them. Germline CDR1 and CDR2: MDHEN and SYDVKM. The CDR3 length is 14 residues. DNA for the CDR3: TGTGCCAGCAGTCGCAGGGAGGAGACCACTGAAGCTTTCTTT. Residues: CASSRREETTEAFF.

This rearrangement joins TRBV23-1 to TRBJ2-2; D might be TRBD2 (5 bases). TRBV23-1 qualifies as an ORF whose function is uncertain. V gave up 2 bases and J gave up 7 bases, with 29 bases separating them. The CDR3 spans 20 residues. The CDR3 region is CASSQLGKGAAEEYVGELFF. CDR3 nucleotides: TGCGCCAGCAGTCAACTTGGAAAGGGAGCGGCAGAGGAGTATGTCGGGGAGCTGTTTTTT.

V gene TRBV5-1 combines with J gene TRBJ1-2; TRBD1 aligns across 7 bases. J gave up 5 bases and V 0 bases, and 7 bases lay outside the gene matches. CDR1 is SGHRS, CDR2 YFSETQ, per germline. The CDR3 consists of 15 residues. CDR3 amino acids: CASSLVRDSSYGYTF. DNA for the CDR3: TGCGCCAGCAGCTTGGTACGGGACAGTAGTTATGGCTACACCTTC.

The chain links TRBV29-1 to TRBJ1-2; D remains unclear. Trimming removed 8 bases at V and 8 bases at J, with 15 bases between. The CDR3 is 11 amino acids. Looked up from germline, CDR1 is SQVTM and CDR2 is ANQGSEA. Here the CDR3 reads CSTSEAPGYTF. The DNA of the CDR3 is TGCAGCACCTCCGAGGCCCCCGGCTACACCTTC.

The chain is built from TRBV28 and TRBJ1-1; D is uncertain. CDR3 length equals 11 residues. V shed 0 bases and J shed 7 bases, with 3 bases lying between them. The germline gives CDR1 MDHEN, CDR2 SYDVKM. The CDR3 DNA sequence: TGTGCCAGCAGTTTATGGAGTGAAGCTTTCTTT. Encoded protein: CASSLWSEAFF. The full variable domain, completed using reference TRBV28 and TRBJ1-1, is DVKVTQSSRYLVKRTGEKVFLECVQDMDHENMFWYRQDPGLGLRLIYFSYDVKMKEKGDIPEGYSVSREKKERFSLILESASTNQTSMYLCASSLWSEAFFGQGTRLTVV.

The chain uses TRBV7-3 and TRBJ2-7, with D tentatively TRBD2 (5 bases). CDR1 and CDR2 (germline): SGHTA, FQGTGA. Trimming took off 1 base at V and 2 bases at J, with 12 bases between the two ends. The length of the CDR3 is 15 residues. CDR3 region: CASSLNPSPTYEQYF. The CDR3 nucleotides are TGTGCCAGCAGCTTAAATCCTAGCCCTACCTACGAGCAGTACTTC.